These 6 T cell receptor beta chains share one sample of origin, sequenced in a study of T cell responses to AZD1222 COVID-19 vaccine. Data came from immunoSEQ multiplex PCR; TCRdb stores just in-frame clones and leaves some out. The sample has about 120,000 clones; approximately 90% are singletons. This sample comprised peripheral blood, obtained 28 days after the second AZD1222 dose. These receptor sequences come from an adult who received the AZD1222 COVID-19 vaccine.

The V gene is TRBV19, the J gene TRBJ1-4; 9 positions agree with TRBD1. This CDR3 has 15 residues. Germline CDR1 reads LNHDA; CDR2 reads SQIVND (reference sequence). With V trimmed by 7 bases and J by 7 bases, 10 bases remained unmatched. The CDR3 bases are TGTGCCAGTATGAACGGGGACAGGGCTTCTGAAAAACTGTTTTTT. Translated: CASMNGDRASEKLFF.

This chain joins TRBV7-2 and TRBJ2-3; D is unclear. The CDR3 consists of 13 residues. Germline CDR1 reads SGHTA; CDR2 reads FQGNSA. Trimming took 4 bases from V and 2 from J, leaving 7 bases between them. The CDR3 sequence: CASSSRNTDTQYF. The CDR3 bases are TGTGCCAGCAGCTCCCGGAACACAGATACGCAGTATTTT.

The chain has TRBV11-1 and TRBJ2-5, with 12 bases identical to TRBD1. V lost 4 bases, J lost 4 bases, and 4 bases stayed unmatched. Germline CDR1 SGHAT, CDR2 FQDESV (reference sequence). The CDR3 is 15 amino acids. CDR3 in DNA: TGTGCCAGCAGCTCGGGGACAGGGGGCACAGAGACCCAGTACTTC. This gives the protein CASSSGTGGTETQYF.

The chain carries TRBV20-1 and TRBJ2-5; D perhaps matches TRBD1 (6 bases). Per germline, CDR1 DFQATT and CDR2 SNEGSKA (reference sequence). V was cut by 6 bases and J by 7 bases, with 12 bases left in between. The CDR3 totals 11 residues. The CDR3 protein is CSAILGGTQYF. The CDR3 DNA follows: TGCAGTGCCATACTAGGGGGGACCCAGTACTTC.

This chain joins TRBV7-6 and TRBJ2-5; TRBD2 might be the D (7 bases). V shed 5 bases and J shed 4 bases, with 14 bases lying between them. This CDR3 region has 14 residues. Germline CDR1 reads SGHVS; CDR2 reads FNYEAQ. This CDR3 is CASSPYGGLETQYF. CDR3 bases: TGTGCCAGCAGCCCCTACGGGGGGCTAGAGACCCAGTACTTC.

The genes are TRBV11-2 and TRBJ1-1, with a weak D call TRBD1 (5 bases). The V end lost 5 bases, the J end lost 10 bases, and 11 bases lay between the germline ends. The CDR3 extends over 11 amino acids. In germline, CDR1 is SGHAT, CDR2 FQNNGV. The CDR3 nucleotides are TGTGCCAGCAGCCCGGGGACGCGAGCTTTCTTT. Protein sequence: CASSPGTRAFF.